This T cell receptor beta chain came from a study of OX40 agonist ivuxolimab in advanced cancers. About the study: Patients received ivuxolimab, an intravenous treatment, every 2 weeks at 0.01 to 10 mg/kg. Study-level points and caveats: Clones of CD4+ and CD8+ blood T cells grew by week 6 at doses of 0.1 to 3.0 mg/kg.

Data came from immunoSEQ multiplex PCR; TCRdb stores just in-frame clones and leaves some out. The table includes 77,000 or so clones, roughly 88% detected once. As regards this clone: The antigen is not known.

CDR3 length: 15 residues. V was clipped by 3 bases and J by 3 bases, with 15 bases between them. Germline V CDR1 and CDR2: MNHEY, SVGAGI. The chain is built from TRBV6-5 and TRBJ2-7, with D possibly matching TRBD1 (6 bases). This sequence was found in an adult with an advanced solid tumor such as melanoma, head and neck, liver or kidney cancer. The sample was CD4+ or CD8+ T cells sorted from blood, taken in a trial of the OX40 agonist ivuxolimab. In DNA, the CDR3 is TGTGCCAGCAGTTATGGTTCAGGGGCCAACTACGAGCAGTACTTC. This codes for CASSYGSGANYEQYF.